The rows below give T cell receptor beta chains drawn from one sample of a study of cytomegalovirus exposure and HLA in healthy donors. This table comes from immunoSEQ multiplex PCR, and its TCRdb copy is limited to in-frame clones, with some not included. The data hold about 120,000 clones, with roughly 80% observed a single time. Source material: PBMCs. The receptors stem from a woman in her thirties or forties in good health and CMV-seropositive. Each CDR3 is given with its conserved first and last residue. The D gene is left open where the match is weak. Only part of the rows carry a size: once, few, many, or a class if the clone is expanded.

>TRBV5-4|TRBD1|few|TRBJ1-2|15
TGTGCCAGCAGAACCACAGGGGCAGGATTCTATGGCTACACCTTC
CASRTTGAGFYGYTF
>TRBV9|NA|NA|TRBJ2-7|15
TGTGCCAGCAGCGTAGGTCCGGACAGCTCCTACGAGCAGTACTTC
CASSVGPDSSYEQYF
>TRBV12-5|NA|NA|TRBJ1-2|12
TGTGCTAGTGGTTCCCCCGGCTATGGCTACACCTTC
CASGSPGYGYTF
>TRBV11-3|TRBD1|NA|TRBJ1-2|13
TGTGCCAGCAGCTTGCCAGGGGGACGGGGCTACACCTTC
CASSLPGGRGYTF
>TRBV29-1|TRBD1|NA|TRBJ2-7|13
TGCAGCGTTGTGGGACAGGGGGCGCGGGAGCAGTACTTC
CSVVGQGAREQYF
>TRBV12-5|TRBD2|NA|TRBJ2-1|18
TGTGCTAGTGCTGAGACCGGGACTAGCGGGGGTAGGTACAATGAGCAGTTCTTC
CASAETGTSGGRYNEQFF
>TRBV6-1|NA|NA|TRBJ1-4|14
TGTGCCAGCAGTGATACGGGGGGAGGAGAAAAACTGTTTTTT
CASSDTGGGEKLFF
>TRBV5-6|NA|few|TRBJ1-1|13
TGTGCCAGCAGCTTGTCAGTGAACACTGAAGCTTTCTTT
CASSLSVNTEAFF
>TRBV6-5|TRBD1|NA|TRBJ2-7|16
TGTGCCAGCAGTTACTCTGTGGGGACAGGGGTCGGAGAGCAGTACTTC
CASSYSVGTGVGEQYF
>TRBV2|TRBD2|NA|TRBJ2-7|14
TGTGCCAGCCGACTAGCGGGAGCCCCAAACGAGCAGTACTTC
CASRLAGAPNEQYF
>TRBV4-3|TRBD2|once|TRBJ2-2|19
TGCGCCAGCAGCCAAGATGGCGGACTAGCGGGATATCCGACCGGGGAGCTGTTTTTT
CASSQDGGLAGYPTGELFF
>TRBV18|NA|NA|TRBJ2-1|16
TGTGCCAGCTCACCGCAGGGTACTACAGCCTACAATGAGCAGTTCTTC
CASSPQGTTAYNEQFF
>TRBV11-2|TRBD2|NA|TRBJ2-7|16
TGTGCCAGCAGCTTGGTCCTTACTAGCGACTCCTACGAGCAGTACTTC
CASSLVLTSDSYEQYF
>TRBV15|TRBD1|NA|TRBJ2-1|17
TGTGCCACCAGCAGACAAACAAGGGGGACAGGGGTAAATGAGCAGTTCTTC
CATSRQTRGTGVNEQFF
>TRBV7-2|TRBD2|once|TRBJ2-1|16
TGTGCCAGCAGCCCTAGGACTAGCGGGAGGTACAATGAGCAGTTCTTC
CASSPRTSGRYNEQFF
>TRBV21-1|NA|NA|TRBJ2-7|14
TGTGCCATCCCCGATGGACAGACCCCATACGAGCAGTACTTC
CAIPDGQTPYEQYF
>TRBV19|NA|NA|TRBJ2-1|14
TGTGCCGGACCTCGGACAGGAGGGCCCTATGAGCAGTTCTTC
CAGPRTGGPYEQFF
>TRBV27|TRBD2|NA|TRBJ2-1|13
TGTGCCAGCAGTCCGGGACTAGATAATGAGCAGTTCTTC
CASSPGLDNEQFF
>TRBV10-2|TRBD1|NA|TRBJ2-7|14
TGCGCCAGCAGTTCCGGACAGGGGCTCGACGAGCAGTACTTC
CASSSGQGLDEQYF
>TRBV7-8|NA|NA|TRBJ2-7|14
TGTGCCAGCAGCAAATCAGGTGGAGGCTACGAGCAGTACTTC
CASSKSGGGYEQYF
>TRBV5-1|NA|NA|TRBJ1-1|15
TGCGCCAGCAGCTTGGGGCCAGGAGGTAGAGCTGAAGCTTTCTTT
CASSLGPGGRAEAFF
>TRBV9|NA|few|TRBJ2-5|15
TGTGCCAGCAGCGTCGCGGGGAGTTGGCAAGAGACCCAGTACTTC
CASSVAGSWQETQYF
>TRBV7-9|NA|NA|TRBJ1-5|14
TGTGCCAGCCTCGGGGCAGGGGAATCTCAGCCCCAGCATTTT
CASLGAGESQPQHF
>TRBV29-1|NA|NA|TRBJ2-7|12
TGCAGCGTTGGTAGGGGGTTGGACGAGCAGTACTTC
CSVGRGLDEQYF
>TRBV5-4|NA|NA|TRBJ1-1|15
TGTGCCAGCAGCTTGGGGCAGGCTCGTGACACTGAAGCTTTCTTT
CASSLGQARDTEAFF
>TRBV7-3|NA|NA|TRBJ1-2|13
TGTGCCAGCAGCGCGGGGAAGGACTATGGCTACACCTTC
CASSAGKDYGYTF
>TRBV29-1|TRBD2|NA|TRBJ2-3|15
TGCAGCGTTGAAGAACCAGCGGGGTTCACAGATACGCAGTATTTT
CSVEEPAGFTDTQYF
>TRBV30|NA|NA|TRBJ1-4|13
TGTGCCTGGAGTGTAGGAGGTATTAGGAAACTGTTTTTT
CAWSVGGIRKLFF
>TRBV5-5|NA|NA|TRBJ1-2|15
TGTGCCAGCAGCCCCTCCGGGACAAACAACTATGGCTACACCTTC
CASSPSGTNNYGYTF
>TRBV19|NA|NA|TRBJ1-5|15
TGTGCCAGTAGTGGGGGGGTGGATAGCAATCAGCCCCAGCATTTT
CASSGGVDSNQPQHF